This T cell receptor beta chain was observed in a study of post-analysis software for immune sequencing data. This clonotype was seen many times. Antigen specificity is unknown. J lost 5 bases, V lost 4 bases, and 8 bases had no gene match. Germline V CDR1 and CDR2: MGHRA, YSYEKL. CDR3 length equals 15 residues. Study findings and constraints: Five TRBV segments (TRBV5-6, TRBV5-1 and TRBV20-1 among them) occurred more frequently in patients than in controls.

Presence of unique molecular identifiers characterized the TCR beta cDNA libraries. TCRdb re-analysed the PCR reads in MiXCR, keeping a single row per CDR3 protein. The sample records approximately 360,000 distinct CDR3 sequences, less than 40% being singletons. The sequencing input was blood. The rearrangement links TRBV4-1 to TRBJ2-5; TRBD2 matches at 9 bases. This TCR came from a girl aged 10-17 years with multiple sclerosis. CDR3 DNA sequence: TGCGCCAGCAGCCCAGACGCGGGGGGGCAGGAGACCCAGTACTTC. Translating gives CASSPDAGGQETQYF.